A selection of T cell receptor beta chains follows, all from one sample in a study of blood T cell repertoires in COVID-19. Assay: immunoSEQ multiplex PCR; the TCRdb copy retains only in-frame clones and omits some. Of 88,000 or so clones listed, over 75% are singletons. The material sequenced was peripheral blood. These receptors all stem from a man aged 55 to 69 with acute or convalescent COVID-19. CDR3s include the opening cysteine and the closing phenylalanine or tryptophan. D genes are given only for firm matches. Clone size is not always given. Where it is, it says once, few, many or a class for expanded clones.

TRBJ2-7 | . | TRBV3-1/TRBV3-2 | . | CASSQGYARGAKQYF | TGTGCCAGCAGCCAGGGATACGCCAGGGGAGCGAAGCAGTACTTC
TRBJ1-1 | . | TRBV7-8 | . | CASSLESRARNTEAFF | TGTGCCAGCAGCTTAGAGAGCCGAGCTCGGAACACTGAAGCTTTCTTT
TRBJ1-1 | . | TRBV10-3 | . | CAISGRDNTEAFF | TGTGCCATCAGTGGGAGGGACAACACTGAAGCTTTCTTT
TRBJ1-5 | . | TRBV6-1 | . | CASSDAHFNQPQHF | TGTGCCAGCAGTGATGCGCACTTTAATCAGCCCCAGCATTTT
TRBJ1-2 | TRBD1 | TRBV6-5 | few | CASQPGQGGYGYTF | TGTGCCAGTCAACCGGGACAGGGAGGTTATGGCTACACCTTC
TRBJ2-5 | TRBD1 | TRBV7-2 | . | CASSPQGAGGFETQYF | TGTGCCAGCAGCCCACAGGGGGCTGGCGGTTTTGAGACCCAGTACTTC
TRBJ1-2 | TRBD1 | TRBV7-8 | . | CASSLARGTEYNYGYTF | TGTGCCAGCAGCTTAGCGAGAGGGACAGAGTATAACTATGGCTACACCTTC
TRBJ1-1 | . | TRBV30 | . | CAWRQRQLEAFF | TGTGCCTGGAGGCAAAGACAACTTGAAGCTTTCTTT
TRBJ2-7 | TRBD1 | TRBV6-5 | . | CASSSGQGSSYEQYF | TGTGCCAGCAGTTCGGGACAGGGATCGTCCTACGAGCAGTACTTC
TRBJ2-3 | . | TRBV29-1 | once | CSVDGGTDTQYF | TGCAGCGTTGACGGGGGCACAGATACGCAGTATTTT
TRBJ2-3 | . | TRBV9 | few | CASSVAVIADTQYF | TGTGCCAGCAGCGTAGCCGTAATCGCAGATACGCAGTATTTT
TRBJ2-7 | . | TRBV20-1 | . | CSASGGFYEQYF | TGCAGTGCTAGTGGAGGGTTCTACGAGCAGTACTTC
TRBJ2-5 | TRBD1 | TRBV27 | . | CASSLSGTGAQETQYF | TGTGCCAGCAGTTTATCCGGGACAGGGGCTCAAGAGACCCAGTACTTC
TRBJ2-1 | TRBD2 | TRBV9 | . | CASSPFGGAYNEQFF | TGTGCCAGCAGCCCCTTCGGGGGGGCGTACAATGAGCAGTTCTTC
TRBJ2-7 | . | TRBV28 | . | CASSVRIEQYF | TGTGCCAGCAGTGTCCGTATCGAGCAGTACTTC
TRBJ2-7 | . | TRBV6-2/TRBV6-3 | . | CASSYPPAGLRLPYEQYF | TGTGCCAGCAGTTACCCCCCCGCGGGGCTGAGGCTTCCCTACGAGCAGTACTTC
TRBJ2-7 | . | TRBV11-2 | . | CASSIRHYEQYF | TGTGCCAGCAGCATACGACACTACGAGCAGTACTTC
TRBJ1-6 | TRBD1 | TRBV7-9 | . | CAVQKDRLHSPLHF | TGTGCCGTTCAGAAGGACAGGCTCCATTCACCCCTCCACTTT